Listed below are T cell receptor beta chains from one sample, sequenced in a study of post-analysis software for immune sequencing data. A single record per CDR3 protein comes from TCRdb applying MiXCR to the PCR reads. The sample lists 740,000 or so distinct CDR3 sequences; roughly 50% were seen once. The sequencing sample was made of blood. All receptors come from a girl between 10 and 17 years old with multiple sclerosis. The CDR3 runs from the conserved cysteine through the conserved F or W. A D gene is named only where the DNA matches it firmly. Clone size is shown for a subset of rows, as once, few, many or a class of expanded clone.

cdr3_aa: CATSDPTGIKLTQYF; cdr3_nt: TGTGCCACCAGTGATCCGACAGGGATCAAGCTGACCCAGTACTTC; v_call: TRBV24-1; j_call: TRBJ2-5; cdr3_length: 15; d_call: TRBD1; clone_size: NA
cdr3_aa: CASSTQRVEQFF; cdr3_nt: TGTGCCAGCAGTACCCAGAGGGTTGAGCAGTTCTTC; v_call: TRBV12-3/TRBV12-4; j_call: TRBJ2-1; cdr3_length: 12; d_call: NA; clone_size: NA
cdr3_aa: CARPGLSSGSSVDTQYF; cdr3_nt: TGTGCCAGACCGGGGCTATCTAGCGGGAGTTCTGTAGATACGCAGTATTTT; v_call: TRBV2; j_call: TRBJ2-3; cdr3_length: 17; d_call: TRBD2; clone_size: NA
cdr3_aa: CASTLSGGIAKNIQYF; cdr3_nt: TGTGCCAGCACCCTTTCGGGGGGAATAGCCAAAAACATTCAGTACTTC; v_call: TRBV7-2; j_call: TRBJ2-4; cdr3_length: 16; d_call: TRBD2; clone_size: NA
cdr3_aa: CASSFSGHYEQYF; cdr3_nt: TGTGCCAGCAGCTTCTCGGGGCACTACGAGCAGTACTTC; v_call: TRBV12-3/TRBV12-4; j_call: TRBJ2-7; cdr3_length: 13; d_call: NA; clone_size: many
cdr3_aa: CSARVGQGSWYGYTF; cdr3_nt: TGCAGTGCTAGGGTAGGGCAGGGGTCATGGTATGGCTACACCTTC; v_call: TRBV20-1; j_call: TRBJ1-2; cdr3_length: 15; d_call: NA; clone_size: NA
cdr3_aa: CAWSVDSPYEQYF; cdr3_nt: TGTGCCTGGAGTGTTGACAGTCCCTACGAGCAGTACTTC; v_call: TRBV30; j_call: TRBJ2-7; cdr3_length: 13; d_call: NA; clone_size: once
cdr3_aa: CASSLGHGTGGLIFYNEQFF; cdr3_nt: TGCGCCAGCAGCTTGGGACATGGGACAGGGGGCCTTATTTTCTACAATGAGCAGTTCTTC; v_call: TRBV5-1; j_call: TRBJ2-1; cdr3_length: 20; d_call: TRBD1; clone_size: NA
cdr3_aa: CASSLTKDTYNEQFF; cdr3_nt: TGTGCCAGCAGCTTAACGAAGGACACTTACAATGAGCAGTTCTTC; v_call: TRBV11-3; j_call: TRBJ2-1; cdr3_length: 15; d_call: NA; clone_size: NA
cdr3_aa: CASSLATIPNTEAFF; cdr3_nt: TGCGCCAGCAGCTTGGCCACGATACCAAACACTGAAGCTTTCTTT; v_call: TRBV5-1; j_call: TRBJ1-1; cdr3_length: 15; d_call: NA; clone_size: NA
cdr3_aa: CASSSGATPEQYF; cdr3_nt: TGTGCCAGCAGCTCGGGGGCTACGCCCGAGCAGTACTTC; v_call: TRBV7-9; j_call: TRBJ2-7; cdr3_length: 13; d_call: NA; clone_size: NA
cdr3_aa: CASRADPGGTEAFF; cdr3_nt: TGTGCCAGCAGGGCAGACCCCGGAGGCACTGAAGCTTTCTTT; v_call: TRBV7-3; j_call: TRBJ1-1; cdr3_length: 14; d_call: NA; clone_size: few
cdr3_aa: CATSREGGLGETQYF; cdr3_nt: TGTGCCACCAGCAGAGAAGGGGGTCTGGGGGAGACCCAGTACTTC; v_call: TRBV15; j_call: TRBJ2-5; cdr3_length: 15; d_call: NA; clone_size: NA
cdr3_aa: CSAGAERGAGETQYF; cdr3_nt: TGCAGTGCTGGTGCTGAGCGGGGGGCTGGGGAGACCCAGTACTTC; v_call: TRBV20-1; j_call: TRBJ2-5; cdr3_length: 15; d_call: TRBD2; clone_size: few
cdr3_aa: CASSEGTAKNIQYF; cdr3_nt: TGTGCCAGCAGTGAAGGTACAGCCAAAAACATTCAGTACTTC; v_call: TRBV6-1; j_call: TRBJ2-4; cdr3_length: 14; d_call: NA; clone_size: NA
cdr3_aa: CSAGRAGSPLHF; cdr3_nt: TGCAGTGCTGGCAGGGCGGGCTCACCCCTCCACTTT; v_call: TRBV20-1; j_call: TRBJ1-6; cdr3_length: 12; d_call: NA; clone_size: NA
cdr3_aa: CASSSVAGVIYEQFF; cdr3_nt: TGTGCCAGCAGTTCGGTAGCGGGAGTTATATATGAGCAGTTCTTC; v_call: TRBV6-5; j_call: TRBJ2-1; cdr3_length: 15; d_call: TRBD2; clone_size: NA
cdr3_aa: CASGLVQGAREQYF; cdr3_nt: TGTGCTAGTGGTTTGGTACAGGGGGCGCGTGAGCAGTACTTC; v_call: TRBV12-5; j_call: TRBJ2-7; cdr3_length: 14; d_call: TRBD1; clone_size: NA
cdr3_aa: CAISESRQGLGEQYF; cdr3_nt: TGTGCCATCAGTGAGTCGCGACAGGGGTTGGGCGAGCAGTACTTC; v_call: TRBV10-3; j_call: TRBJ2-7; cdr3_length: 15; d_call: TRBD1; clone_size: NA
cdr3_aa: CASSPPGQAFSYGYTF; cdr3_nt: TGTGCCAGCTCACCACCCGGACAGGCGTTCTCCTATGGCTACACCTTC; v_call: TRBV18; j_call: TRBJ1-2; cdr3_length: 16; d_call: TRBD1; clone_size: few
cdr3_aa: CASSTGTKGDEQYF; cdr3_nt: TGCGCCAGCAGCACGGGGACCAAGGGGGACGAGCAGTACTTC; v_call: TRBV5-1; j_call: TRBJ2-7; cdr3_length: 14; d_call: NA; clone_size: NA
cdr3_aa: CASSLVPGVGLGQGSSEQYF; cdr3_nt: TGCGCCAGCAGCTTGGTGCCTGGGGTGGGGCTAGGACAGGGATCCTCCGAGCAGTACTTC; v_call: TRBV5-1; j_call: TRBJ2-7; cdr3_length: 20; d_call: TRBD1; clone_size: once
cdr3_aa: CASSERADLDYGYTF; cdr3_nt: TGTGCCAGCAGTGAACGGGCAGACCTTGACTATGGCTACACCTTC; v_call: TRBV6-1; j_call: TRBJ1-2; cdr3_length: 15; d_call: NA; clone_size: NA
cdr3_aa: CASSWDLGQETQYF; cdr3_nt: TGTGCCAGCAGCTGGGACCTTGGCCAAGAGACCCAGTACTTC; v_call: TRBV7-9; j_call: TRBJ2-5; cdr3_length: 14; d_call: NA; clone_size: NA
cdr3_aa: CSATPDGSYEQYF; cdr3_nt: TGCAGTGCTACACCGGACGGATCCTACGAGCAGTACTTC; v_call: TRBV20-1; j_call: TRBJ2-7; cdr3_length: 13; d_call: NA; clone_size: once
cdr3_aa: CASSAGTYPYEQYF; cdr3_nt: TGTGCCAGCAGCGCCGGGACATACCCCTACGAGCAGTACTTC; v_call: TRBV6-5; j_call: TRBJ2-7; cdr3_length: 14; d_call: NA; clone_size: NA
cdr3_aa: CATSPGGASSSNEKLFF; cdr3_nt: TGTGCCACCAGCCCCGGCGGGGCGTCCTCGTCTAATGAAAAACTGTTTTTT; v_call: TRBV15; j_call: TRBJ1-4; cdr3_length: 17; d_call: NA; clone_size: NA
cdr3_aa: CSVEAGSSYEQYF; cdr3_nt: TGCAGCGTTGAAGCTGGGAGCTCCTACGAGCAGTACTTC; v_call: TRBV29-1; j_call: TRBJ2-7; cdr3_length: 13; d_call: NA; clone_size: few
cdr3_aa: CASSLRAEAFF; cdr3_nt: TGTGCCAGCAGCTTAAGGGCTGAAGCTTTCTTT; v_call: TRBV7-9; j_call: TRBJ1-1; cdr3_length: 11; d_call: NA; clone_size: NA
cdr3_aa: CAWDTFNYDYTF; cdr3_nt: TGTGCCTGGGACACCTTTAACTATGACTACACCTTC; v_call: TRBV30; j_call: TRBJ1-2; cdr3_length: 12; d_call: NA; clone_size: NA
cdr3_aa: CASSSQGLSRTGANVLTF; cdr3_nt: TGTGCCAGCAGCTCTCAGGGGCTCAGCAGAACTGGGGCCAACGTCCTGACTTTC; v_call: TRBV7-9; j_call: TRBJ2-6; cdr3_length: 18; d_call: NA; clone_size: NA
cdr3_aa: CASSPPVAGGPQSYNEQFF; cdr3_nt: TGCGCCAGCAGCCCCCCGGTAGCGGGAGGGCCCCAATCCTACAATGAGCAGTTCTTC; v_call: TRBV5-1; j_call: TRBJ2-1; cdr3_length: 19; d_call: TRBD2; clone_size: NA
cdr3_aa: CATSDSTSGRTETQYF; cdr3_nt: TGTGCCACCAGTGATAGCACTAGCGGGAGGACAGAGACCCAGTACTTC; v_call: TRBV24-1; j_call: TRBJ2-5; cdr3_length: 16; d_call: TRBD2; clone_size: NA
cdr3_aa: CAGSLASGSYNEQFF; cdr3_nt: TGTGCCGGCAGTTTAGCCAGCGGGAGCTACAATGAGCAGTTCTTC; v_call: TRBV12-3/TRBV12-4; j_call: TRBJ2-1; cdr3_length: 15; d_call: TRBD2; clone_size: NA
cdr3_aa: CASSVDGQGAAKNIQYF; cdr3_nt: TGTGCCAGCAGTGTGGATGGACAGGGGGCGGCCAAAAACATTCAGTACTTC; v_call: TRBV25-1; j_call: TRBJ2-4; cdr3_length: 17; d_call: TRBD1; clone_size: NA
cdr3_aa: CAIRELGSLLNEQFF; cdr3_nt: TGTGCCATCAGAGAACTAGGTTCCCTTCTCAATGAGCAGTTCTTC; v_call: TRBV10-3; j_call: TRBJ2-1; cdr3_length: 15; d_call: NA; clone_size: NA
cdr3_aa: CASSPGQGIAAFF; cdr3_nt: TGCGCCAGCAGCCCGGGACAGGGTATCGCGGCTTTCTTT; v_call: TRBV5-1; j_call: TRBJ1-1; cdr3_length: 13; d_call: TRBD1; clone_size: NA
cdr3_aa: CASSSGGGLADYEQYF; cdr3_nt: TGCGCCAGCAGCTCCGGGGGGGGACTAGCGGACTACGAGCAGTACTTC; v_call: TRBV5-1; j_call: TRBJ2-7; cdr3_length: 16; d_call: TRBD2; clone_size: NA
cdr3_aa: CAISLAGVTQYF; cdr3_nt: TGTGCCATCAGTCTAGCGGGAGTTACGCAGTATTTT; v_call: TRBV10-3; j_call: TRBJ2-3; cdr3_length: 12; d_call: TRBD2; clone_size: NA
cdr3_aa: CASSLGPRMNTEAFF; cdr3_nt: TGCGCCAGCAGCTTGGGCCCACGTATGAACACTGAAGCTTTCTTT; v_call: TRBV5-1; j_call: TRBJ1-1; cdr3_length: 15; d_call: NA; clone_size: once
cdr3_aa: CASSLSVDYYGQYF; cdr3_nt: TGCGCCAGCAGCTTGTCGGTTGACTACTATGGGCAGTACTTC; v_call: TRBV5-1; j_call: TRBJ2-4; cdr3_length: 14; d_call: NA; clone_size: few
cdr3_aa: CSARDGSRDEQFF; cdr3_nt: TGCAGTGCTAGAGATGGGAGTAGGGATGAGCAGTTCTTC; v_call: TRBV20-1; j_call: TRBJ2-1; cdr3_length: 13; d_call: NA; clone_size: few
cdr3_aa: CSVEDRSIKETQYF; cdr3_nt: TGCAGCGTTGAGGACAGGAGCATTAAAGAGACCCAGTACTTC; v_call: TRBV29-1; j_call: TRBJ2-5; cdr3_length: 14; d_call: TRBD1; clone_size: few
cdr3_aa: CASKDPTYNEQFF; cdr3_nt: TGCGCCAGCAAGGACCCTACCTACAATGAGCAGTTCTTC; v_call: TRBV5-1; j_call: TRBJ2-1; cdr3_length: 13; d_call: NA; clone_size: NA
cdr3_aa: CASSVARDTQYF; cdr3_nt: TGTGCCAGCAGCGTAGCGAGAGATACGCAGTATTTT; v_call: TRBV9; j_call: TRBJ2-3; cdr3_length: 12; d_call: NA; clone_size: NA
cdr3_aa: CASSQAWAGPYEQYF; cdr3_nt: TGCGCCAGCAGCCAAGCCTGGGCAGGGCCCTACGAGCAGTACTTC; v_call: TRBV4-1; j_call: TRBJ2-7; cdr3_length: 15; d_call: NA; clone_size: NA
cdr3_aa: CASSLDGRGNSPLHF; cdr3_nt: TGCGCCAGCAGCTTGGACGGCAGGGGAAATTCACCCCTCCACTTT; v_call: TRBV5-1; j_call: TRBJ1-6; cdr3_length: 15; d_call: NA; clone_size: NA
cdr3_aa: CASFDLSSYNEQFF; cdr3_nt: TGTGCCAGCTTTGACCTGAGCTCCTACAATGAGCAGTTCTTC; v_call: TRBV2; j_call: TRBJ2-1; cdr3_length: 14; d_call: NA; clone_size: NA
cdr3_aa: CASSLESGGPTDTQYF; cdr3_nt: TGTGCCAGCAGTTTAGAAAGCGGGGGGCCCACAGATACGCAGTATTTT; v_call: TRBV12-3/TRBV12-4; j_call: TRBJ2-3; cdr3_length: 16; d_call: TRBD2; clone_size: NA
cdr3_aa: CASSPTGGGGQTQYF; cdr3_nt: TGTGCCAGCAGTCCCACAGGGGGAGGAGGGCAGACCCAGTACTTC; v_call: TRBV12-3/TRBV12-4; j_call: TRBJ2-5; cdr3_length: 15; d_call: TRBD1; clone_size: NA
cdr3_aa: CASSLLGQGFPEAFF; cdr3_nt: TGTGCCAGCAGCCTTCTGGGACAGGGATTCCCTGAAGCTTTCTTT; v_call: TRBV5-5; j_call: TRBJ1-1; cdr3_length: 15; d_call: TRBD1; clone_size: NA
cdr3_aa: CASIHGTSRGEEQFF; cdr3_nt: TGTGCCAGCATTCACGGGACTAGCAGGGGTGAGGAGCAGTTCTTC; v_call: TRBV6-2/TRBV6-3; j_call: TRBJ2-1; cdr3_length: 15; d_call: TRBD2; clone_size: NA
cdr3_aa: CASSSDRVEETQYF; cdr3_nt: TGTGCCAGCAGTTCTGACAGGGTAGAAGAGACCCAGTACTTC; v_call: TRBV28; j_call: TRBJ2-5; cdr3_length: 14; d_call: TRBD1; clone_size: NA